This T cell receptor beta chain was identified during a study of technical replicates of blood from several donors. Sequencing used immunoSEQ multiplex PCR; TCRdb keeps in-frame clones, though not all of them. This table holds 75,000 to 95,000 clones, 90% to 96% found once. CDR3 length: 13 residues. Germline CDR1 SGHNT, CDR2 YYREEE (reference sequence). V shed 3 bases, J shed 6 bases, and the junction held 0 bases outside the gene matches. A single count supports this clone. The clonotype was recovered from a human donor in good health. The chain has TRBV5-4 and TRBJ1-5; 10 bases are shared with TRBD1. Sequenced material: T cells isolated from PBMCs. CDR3 sequence (DNA): TGTGCCAGCAGCTGGGACAGGGGTCAGCCCCAGCATTTT. Amino acids: CASSWDRGQPQHF.